This T cell receptor (beta chain) was sequenced for a study of blood T cell repertoires in COVID-19. The CDR3 consists of 14 residues. Per germline, CDR1 SQVTM and CDR2 ANQGSEA. V dropped 6 bases and J dropped 4; count of bases not matched to a gene: 10. The data were produced by immunoSEQ multiplex PCR, yet TCRdb's version contains in-frame clones alone and is incomplete. The sample lists approximately 480,000 clones; roughly 87% were seen once. This clonotype was obtained from a woman under 30 who had recovered from COVID-19. The chain is built from TRBV29-1 and TRBJ1-2; 8 bases agree with TRBD1. The sequenced sample consisted of PBMCs or T cells enriched from blood (not recorded which). Written as DNA, the CDR3 is TGCAGCGTGCTCTTCCGGGACAGGACCTATGGCTACACCTTC. This translates into CSVLFRDRTYGYTF. Supplemented by reference TRBV29-1 and TRBJ1-2, the full variable domain reads SAVISQKPSRDICQRGTSLTIQCQVDSQVTMMFWYRQQPGQSLTLIATANQGSEATYESGFVIDKFPISRPNLTFSTLTVSNMSPEDSSIYLCSVLFRDRTYGYTFGSGTRLTVV.